This TCR beta chain originates from a study of cytomegalovirus exposure and HLA in healthy donors. Study-wide points: Reports indicate that TCR beta sequences accurately predicted the HLA-A and HLA-B alleles of most subjects. HLA restriction was apparent for most CMV-associated TCR beta chains in a later analysis. Later analysis found that TCR beta chains associated with HLA were more clonally expanded than other, equally common chains. Across donors, most TCRs were seen rarely, yet some public ones were widespread.

The CDR3 extends over 16 amino acids. V trimming: 5 bases; J trimming: 5 bases; junction bases outside the gene matches: 13. CDR1 and CDR2 (germline): SGHNT, YENEEA. The PCR employed 60 Vbeta primers together with 13 Jbeta primers. This table comes from immunoSEQ multiplex PCR, and its TCRdb copy is limited to in-frame clones, with some not included. The sample carries about 170,000 clones, about 80% recorded once. Only a few counts were recorded for this clone. Its cognate antigen is unknown. The V gene is TRBV11-3, the J gene TRBJ1-2; 8 bases align to TRBD1. This sequence was found in a woman in her 50s in good health and CMV-seropositive. Material: PBMCs. The CDR3 reads CASSPGQGWGNYGYTF. CDR3 nucleotide sequence: TGTGCCAGCAGCCCCGGACAGGGATGGGGGAATTATGGCTACACCTTC.